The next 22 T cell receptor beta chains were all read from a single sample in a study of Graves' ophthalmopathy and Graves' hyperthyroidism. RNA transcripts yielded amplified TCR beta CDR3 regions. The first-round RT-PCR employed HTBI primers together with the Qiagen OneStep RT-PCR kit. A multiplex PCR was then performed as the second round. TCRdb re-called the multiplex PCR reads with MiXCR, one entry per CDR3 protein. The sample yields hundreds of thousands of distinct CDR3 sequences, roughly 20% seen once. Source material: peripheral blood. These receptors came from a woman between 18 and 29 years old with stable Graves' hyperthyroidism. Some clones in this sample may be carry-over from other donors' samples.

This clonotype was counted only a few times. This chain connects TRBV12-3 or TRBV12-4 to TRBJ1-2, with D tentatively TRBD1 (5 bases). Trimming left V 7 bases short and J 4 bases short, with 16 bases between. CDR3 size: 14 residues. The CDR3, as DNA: TGTGCCAGCACCCCGAGCAGGGACCCCTATGGCTACACCTTC. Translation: CASTPSRDPYGYTF.

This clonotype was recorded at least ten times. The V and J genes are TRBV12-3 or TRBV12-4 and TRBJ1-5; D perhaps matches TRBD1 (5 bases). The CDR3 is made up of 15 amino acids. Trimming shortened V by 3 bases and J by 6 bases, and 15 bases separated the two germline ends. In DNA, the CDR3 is TGTGCCAGCAGTTTTGGGGGAGGTGGTGGTCAGCCCCAGCATTTT. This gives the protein CASSFGGGGGQPQHF.

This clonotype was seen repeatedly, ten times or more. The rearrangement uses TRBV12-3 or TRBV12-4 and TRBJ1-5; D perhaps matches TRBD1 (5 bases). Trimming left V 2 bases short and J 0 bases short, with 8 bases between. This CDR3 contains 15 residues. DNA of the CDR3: TGTGCCAGCAGTTTACAGGGCTTTAGCAATCAGCCCCAGCATTTT. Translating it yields CASSLQGFSNQPQHF.

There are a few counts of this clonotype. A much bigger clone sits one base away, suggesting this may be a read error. DNA of the CDR3: TGTGCCAGAGGGAAGGCTGAAGCTTGCTTT. Translation gives CARGKAEACF. This chain joins TRBV2 and TRBJ1-1; D is undetermined. CDR1 SNHLY and CDR2 FYNNEI come from the germline V gene. The length of the CDR3 is 10 residues.

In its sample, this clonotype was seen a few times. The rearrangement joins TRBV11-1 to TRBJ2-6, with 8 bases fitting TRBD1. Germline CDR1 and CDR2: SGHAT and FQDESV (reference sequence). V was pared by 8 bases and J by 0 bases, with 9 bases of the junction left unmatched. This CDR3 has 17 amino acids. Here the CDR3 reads CASEGGTGHSGANVLTF. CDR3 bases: TGTGCCAGCGAAGGGGGGACAGGCCACTCTGGGGCCAACGTCCTGACTTTC.

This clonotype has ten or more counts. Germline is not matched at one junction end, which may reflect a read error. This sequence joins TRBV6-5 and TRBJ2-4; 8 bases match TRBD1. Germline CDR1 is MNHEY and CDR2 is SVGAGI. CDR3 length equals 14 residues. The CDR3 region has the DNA TGTGCCAGCATTAGCCGAGGGCCAGGGGGCATTAAGTACTTC. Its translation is CASISRGPGGIKYF.

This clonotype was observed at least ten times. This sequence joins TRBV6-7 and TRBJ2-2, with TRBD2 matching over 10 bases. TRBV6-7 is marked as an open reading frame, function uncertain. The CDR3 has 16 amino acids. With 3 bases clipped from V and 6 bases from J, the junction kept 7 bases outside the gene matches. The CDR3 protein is CASSYSERGGPGELFF. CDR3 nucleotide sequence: TGTGCCAGCAGTTATTCAGAGCGGGGGGGCCCCGGGGAGCTGTTTTTT.

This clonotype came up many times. CDR3 residues: CASSLSGTGGFYEQYF. The CDR3 nucleotides are TGTGCCAGCAGTTTGAGCGGGACAGGGGGCTTTTACGAGCAGTACTTC. V usage is TRBV28 and J usage is TRBJ2-7, with 12 bases that match TRBD1. After removal of 3 bases from V and 4 bases from J, the junction contained 7 bases not matched to a gene. The CDR3 length is 16 residues. From germline, CDR1 is MDHEN and CDR2 SYDVKM.

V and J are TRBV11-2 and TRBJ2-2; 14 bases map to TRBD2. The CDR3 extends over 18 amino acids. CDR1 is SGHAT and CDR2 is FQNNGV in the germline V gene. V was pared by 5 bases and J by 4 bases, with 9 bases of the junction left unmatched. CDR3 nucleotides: TGTGCCAGCAGCCCCGGACTAGCGGGGGGCCAGGGCACCGGGGAGCTGTTTTTT. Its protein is CASSPGLAGGQGTGELFF.

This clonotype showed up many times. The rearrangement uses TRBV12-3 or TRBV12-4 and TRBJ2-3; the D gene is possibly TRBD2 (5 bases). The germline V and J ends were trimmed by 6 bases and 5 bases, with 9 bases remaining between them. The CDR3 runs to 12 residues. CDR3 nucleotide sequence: TGTGCCAGCAGAGGACTTGAAGATACGCAGTATTTT. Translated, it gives CASRGLEDTQYF.

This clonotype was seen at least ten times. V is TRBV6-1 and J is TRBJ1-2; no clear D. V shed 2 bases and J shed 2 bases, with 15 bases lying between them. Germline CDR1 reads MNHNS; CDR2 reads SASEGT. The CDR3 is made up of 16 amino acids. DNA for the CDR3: TGTGCCAGCAGTGAAACCCGGGTAGGGAGGAACTATGGCTACACCTTC. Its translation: CASSETRVGRNYGYTF.

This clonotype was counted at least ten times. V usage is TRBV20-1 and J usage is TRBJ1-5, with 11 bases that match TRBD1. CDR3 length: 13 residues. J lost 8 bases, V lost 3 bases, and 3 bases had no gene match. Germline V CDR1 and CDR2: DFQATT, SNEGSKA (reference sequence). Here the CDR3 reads CSARDRGQEPQHF. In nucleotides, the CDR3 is TGCAGTGCTAGGGACAGGGGGCAAGAGCCCCAGCATTTT.

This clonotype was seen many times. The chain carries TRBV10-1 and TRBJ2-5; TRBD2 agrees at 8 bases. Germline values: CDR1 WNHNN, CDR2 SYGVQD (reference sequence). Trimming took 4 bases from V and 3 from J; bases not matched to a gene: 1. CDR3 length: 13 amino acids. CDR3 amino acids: CASSGAGEETQYF. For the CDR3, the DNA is TGCGCCAGCAGTGGAGCGGGGGAAGAGACCCAGTACTTC.

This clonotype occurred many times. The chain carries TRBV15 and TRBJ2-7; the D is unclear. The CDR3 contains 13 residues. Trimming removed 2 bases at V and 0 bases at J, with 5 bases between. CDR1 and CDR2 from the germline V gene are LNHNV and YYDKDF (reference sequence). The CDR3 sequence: CATSRSVSYEQYF. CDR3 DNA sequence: TGTGCCACCAGCAGATCAGTCTCCTACGAGCAGTACTTC.

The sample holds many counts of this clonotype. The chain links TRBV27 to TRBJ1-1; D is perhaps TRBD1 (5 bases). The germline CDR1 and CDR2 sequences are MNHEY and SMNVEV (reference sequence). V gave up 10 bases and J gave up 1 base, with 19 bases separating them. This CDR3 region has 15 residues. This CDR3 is CATRTATAKNTEAFF. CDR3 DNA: TGTGCCACCAGAACAGCGACAGCGAAGAACACTGAAGCTTTCTTT.

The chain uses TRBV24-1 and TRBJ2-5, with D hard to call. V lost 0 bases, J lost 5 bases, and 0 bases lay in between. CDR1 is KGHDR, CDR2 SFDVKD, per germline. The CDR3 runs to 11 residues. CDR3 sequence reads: CATSDLETQYF. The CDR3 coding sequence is TGTGCCACCAGTGATTTGGAGACCCAGTACTTC.

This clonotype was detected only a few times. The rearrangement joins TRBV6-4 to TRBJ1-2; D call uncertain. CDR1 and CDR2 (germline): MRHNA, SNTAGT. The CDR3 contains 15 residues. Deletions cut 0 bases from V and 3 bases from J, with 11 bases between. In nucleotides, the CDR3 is TGTGCCAGCAGTGACTCCGGGTCGGGGTACTATGGCTACACCTTC. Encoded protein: CASSDSGSGYYGYTF.

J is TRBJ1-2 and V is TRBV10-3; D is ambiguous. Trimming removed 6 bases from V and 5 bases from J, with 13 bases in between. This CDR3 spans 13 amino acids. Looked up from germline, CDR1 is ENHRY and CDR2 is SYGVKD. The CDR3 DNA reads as TGTGCCATCAGCCAACCCCGGAATTATGGCTACACCTTC. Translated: CAISQPRNYGYTF.

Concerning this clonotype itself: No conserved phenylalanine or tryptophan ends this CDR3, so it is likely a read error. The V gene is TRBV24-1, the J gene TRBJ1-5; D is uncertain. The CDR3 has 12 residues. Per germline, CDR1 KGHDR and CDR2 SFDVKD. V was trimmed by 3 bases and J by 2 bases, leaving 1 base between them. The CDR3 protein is CATSDGNQPQHL. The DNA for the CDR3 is TGTGCCACCAGTGATGGCAATCAGCCCCAGCATTTG.

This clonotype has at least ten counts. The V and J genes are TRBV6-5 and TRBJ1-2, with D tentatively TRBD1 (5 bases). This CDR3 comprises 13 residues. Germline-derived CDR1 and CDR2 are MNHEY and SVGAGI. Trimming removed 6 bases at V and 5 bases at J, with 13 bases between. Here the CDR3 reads CASSSGWLYGYTF. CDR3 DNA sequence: TGTGCCAGCAGCTCAGGGTGGTTGTATGGCTACACCTTC.

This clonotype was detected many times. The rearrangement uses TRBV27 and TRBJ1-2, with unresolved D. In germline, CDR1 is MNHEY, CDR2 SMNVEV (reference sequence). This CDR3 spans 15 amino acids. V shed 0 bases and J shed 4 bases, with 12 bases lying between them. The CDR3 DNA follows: TGTGCCAGCAGTTTATCGAGTGGAACGGGCTATGGCTACACCTTC. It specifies CASSLSSGTGYGYTF.

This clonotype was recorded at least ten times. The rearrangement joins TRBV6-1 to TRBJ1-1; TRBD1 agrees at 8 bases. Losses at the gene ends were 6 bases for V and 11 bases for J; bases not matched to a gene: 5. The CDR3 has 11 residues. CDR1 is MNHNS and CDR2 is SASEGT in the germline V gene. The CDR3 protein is CASSSGGYAFF. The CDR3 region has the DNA TGTGCCAGCAGCTCAGGGGGCTATGCTTTCTTT.